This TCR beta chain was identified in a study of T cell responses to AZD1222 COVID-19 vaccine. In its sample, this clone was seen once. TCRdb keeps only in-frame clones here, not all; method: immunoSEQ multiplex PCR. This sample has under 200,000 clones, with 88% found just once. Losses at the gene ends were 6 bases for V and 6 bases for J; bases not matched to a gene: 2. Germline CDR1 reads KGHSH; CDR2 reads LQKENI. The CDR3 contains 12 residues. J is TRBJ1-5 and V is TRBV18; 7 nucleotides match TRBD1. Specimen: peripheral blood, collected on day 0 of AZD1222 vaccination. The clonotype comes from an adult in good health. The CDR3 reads CASSPGGQPQHF. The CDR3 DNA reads TGTGCCAGCTCCCCAGGGGGTCAGCCCCAGCATTTT.